The 32 T cell receptor beta chains reported below all come from one sample, sequenced in a study of blood T cell repertoires in COVID-19. Produced via immunoSEQ multiplex PCR; TCRdb's table is partial and in-frame only. This sample has approximately 360,000 clones, with over 75% found just once. Sequenced sample: PBMCs or T cells enriched from blood (not recorded which). The receptor set was obtained from a woman in her thirties with acute COVID-19.

The chain uses TRBV10-3 and TRBJ2-7; TRBD1 aligns across 8 bases. V lost 0 bases to trimming and J lost 0 bases; unmatched junction nucleotides: 7. This CDR3 is 17 amino acids long. Looked up from germline, CDR1 is ENHRY and CDR2 is SYGVKD. The CDR3 protein is CAISESTGDRPSYEQYF. The CDR3 DNA reads TGTGCCATCAGTGAGTCGACGGGGGACAGGCCCTCCTACGAGCAGTACTTC.

The chain is built from TRBV5-6 and TRBJ1-2; 11 nucleotides align to TRBD1. The CDR3 is 14 residues long. Germline assignment: CDR1 SGHDT and CDR2 YYEEEE. With V trimmed by 2 bases and J by 7 bases, 4 bases remained unmatched. CDR3 sequence reads: CASSLGQGARGYTF. The CDR3 bases are TGTGCCAGCAGCTTAGGACAGGGGGCGCGTGGCTACACCTTC. Full variable domain (missing parts from reference TRBV5-6 and TRBJ1-2): DAGVTQSPTHLIKTRGQQVTLRCSPKSGHDTVSWYQQALGQGPQFIFQYYEEEERQRGNFPDRFSGHQFPNYSSELNVNALLLGDSALYLCASSLGQGARGYTFGSGTRLTVV.

The chain employs TRBV2 and TRBJ1-2; the D is unclear. V was shortened by 4 bases and J by 2 bases, with 11 bases between the two germline ends. The CDR3 consists of 14 residues. Germline V gives CDR1 SNHLY, CDR2 FYNNEI. The CDR3 loop is CASSGTSANYGYTF. CDR3 in DNA: TGTGCCAGCAGTGGGACTTCCGCAAACTATGGCTACACCTTC.

The rearrangement uses TRBV7-9 and TRBJ1-1; D might be TRBD1 (6 bases). The germline CDR1 and CDR2 sequences are SEHNR and FQNEAQ (reference sequence). Between the trimmed V and J ends, which lost 4 bases and 1 base, there was a span of 16 bases. The CDR3 runs 16 residues. CDR3 bases: TGTGCCAGCAGCTACCTACCGGGACACAAGAACACTGAAGCTTTCTTT. Its protein product is CASSYLPGHKNTEAFF.

The V call is TRBV19, the J call TRBJ2-7; 8 bases are shared with TRBD1. The CDR3 length is 14 residues. CDR1 and CDR2 (germline): LNHDA, SQIVND (reference sequence). V trimming: 4 bases; J trimming: 3 bases; junction bases outside the gene matches: 5. DNA for the CDR3: TGTGCCAGTAGTAGACAGGGGTCCGACTACGAGCAGTACTTC. This codes for CASSRQGSDYEQYF.

This chain uses TRBV15 with TRBJ1-3; tentative D call: TRBD1 (5 bases). V lost 1 base to trimming and J lost 4 bases, with 8 bases between them. Germline V gene data show CDR1 as LNHNV and CDR2 as YYDKDF (reference sequence). This CDR3 has 14 amino acids. CDR3 sequence (DNA): TGTGCCACCAGCAGAGGTCGACAGGGAAACACCATATATTTT. Translation gives CATSRGRQGNTIYF.

The chain joins TRBV2 to TRBJ2-7; D is possibly TRBD2 (5 bases). V was trimmed by 8 bases and J by 5 bases, leaving 7 bases between them. The CDR3 has 10 amino acids. Germline values: CDR1 SNHLY, CDR2 FYNNEI. Here the CDR3 reads CASRGNEQYF. DNA for the CDR3: TGTGCCAGCCGGGGTAACGAGCAGTACTTC.

This chain uses TRBV5-1 with TRBJ1-4; 10 bases map to TRBD1. Per the germline V gene, CDR1 is SGHRS and CDR2 is YFSETQ. CDR3 size: 16 residues. V gave up 4 bases and J gave up 3 bases; unmatched junction bases: 6. The CDR3 here is CASSTGTGVANEKLFF. The CDR3 region has the DNA TGCGCCAGCAGCACAGGGACAGGGGTAGCTAATGAAAAACTGTTTTTT.

This clone is a singleton in its sample. The chain uses TRBV3-1 (or the pseudogene TRBV3-2) and TRBJ1-5; 9 bases fit TRBD1. V lost 2 bases, J lost 5 bases, and 1 base stayed unmatched. Per germline, CDR1 LGHDT and CDR2 YNNKEL (reference sequence). The CDR3 contains 14 residues. CDR3 amino acids: CASSQRTGDQPQHF. The CDR3, as DNA: TGTGCCAGCAGCCAAAGGACAGGGGATCAGCCCCAGCATTTT.

This clone was seen only once. The rearrangement uses TRBV3-1 (or the pseudogene TRBV3-2) and TRBJ2-7, with D possibly TRBD2 on 5 matching bases. V shed 3 bases and J shed 2 bases, with 5 bases lying between them. This CDR3 region has 12 residues. The germline CDR1 and CDR2 sequences are LGHDT and YNNKEL (reference sequence). The CDR3, as DNA: TGTGCCAGCAGCCACGGGGCCTACGAGCAGTACTTC. As protein: CASSHGAYEQYF.

The gene calls are TRBV7-9 and TRBJ1-4, with D possibly being TRBD1 (5 bases). This CDR3 has 16 amino acids. V was shortened by 6 bases and J by 0 bases, with 14 bases between the two germline ends. Per the germline V gene, CDR1 is SEHNR and CDR2 is FQNEAQ (reference sequence). The CDR3 spells CASSSRELATNEKLFF. CDR3 in DNA: TGTGCCAGCAGTAGCAGGGAATTAGCAACTAATGAAAAACTGTTTTTT. The whole variable domain, filled in from reference TRBV7-9 and TRBJ1-4, reads DTGVSQNPRHKITKRGQNVTFRCDPISEHNRLYWYRQTLGQGPEFLTYFQNEAQLEKSRLLSDRFSAERPKGSFSTLEIQRTEQGDSAMYLCASSSRELATNEKLFFGSGTQLSVL.

The chain recombines TRBV4-2 with TRBJ1-2; 11 nucleotides line up with TRBD1. The CDR3 totals 17 residues. The V segment lost 0 bases and the J segment 8 bases; nucleotides outside the gene matches: 11. Looked up from germline, CDR1 is LGHNA and CDR2 is YNFKEQ. CDR3 nucleotide sequence: TGTGCCAGCAGCCAAGAAGGCCCCGGACAGGGGGCATTAGGCTACACCTTC. This encodes CASSQEGPGQGALGYTF.

V and J are TRBV30 and TRBJ1-4; TRBD1 is a possible D gene (6 bases). The CDR3 consists of 13 residues. The germline V and J ends were trimmed by 5 bases and 7 bases, with 14 bases remaining between them. Germline V gene lookup returns CDR1 GTSNPN and CDR2 SVGIG (reference sequence). CDR3: CAWGSGAGEKLFF. In DNA, the CDR3 is TGTGCCTGGGGTTCAGGGGCAGGTGAAAAACTGTTTTTT.

The chain couples TRBV5-4 to TRBJ1-2; 7 nucleotides agree with TRBD1. CDR1 and CDR2 from the germline V gene are SGHNT and YYREEE (reference sequence). V was clipped by 7 bases and J by 5 bases; unmatched bases: 11. The length of the CDR3 is 14 residues. The CDR3 is CASLLQGKAYGYTF. The CDR3 bases are TGTGCCAGCTTATTACAGGGGAAGGCATATGGCTACACCTTC.

The gene calls are TRBV12-3 or TRBV12-4 and TRBJ2-7; 8 positions agree with TRBD1. Germline trimming cut 4 bases from V and 3 bases from J; bases unmatched to any gene: 2. The CDR3 totals 13 residues. The CDR3, as DNA: TGTGCCAGCAGTTGGGGGACAGGCTACGAGCAGTACTTC. Protein product: CASSWGTGYEQYF.

The V call is TRBV12-3 or TRBV12-4, the J call TRBJ2-1; TRBD1 might be the D (5 bases). CDR3 length equals 13 residues. V gave up 3 bases and J gave up 6 bases, with 9 bases separating them. The CDR3 DNA sequence: TGTGCCAGCAGTTTTTGGGGCTTCAATGAGCAGTTCTTC. Translating gives CASSFWGFNEQFF.

This clone showed up just a few times. V is TRBV5-1 and J is TRBJ2-7, with a possible D match to TRBD2 (5 bases). The length of the CDR3 is 14 residues. Germline V CDR1 and CDR2: SGHRS, YFSETQ. Trimming took 1 base from V and 0 from J, leaving 8 bases between them. The CDR3 reads CASSLSGTSYEQYF. In nucleotides, the CDR3 is TGCGCCAGCAGCTTGAGCGGTACCTCCTACGAGCAGTACTTC.

The gene calls are TRBV7-9 and TRBJ1-6, with D tentatively TRBD1 (5 bases). Germline V gene lookup returns CDR1 SEHNR and CDR2 FQNEAQ (reference sequence). The V and J ends lost 0 bases and 8 bases respectively, with 20 bases between them. The CDR3 runs 18 residues. The CDR3 loop is CASSLAKVGQYLDSPLHF. The DNA for the CDR3 is TGTGCCAGCAGCTTAGCCAAGGTGGGGCAATATTTGGATTCACCCCTCCACTTT.

This clone has only one observation. The rearrangement joins TRBV4-3 to TRBJ2-1, with no clear D. V gave up 8 bases and J gave up 0 bases, with 5 bases separating them. Per the germline V gene, CDR1 is LGHNA and CDR2 is YSLEER. The CDR3 extends over 12 amino acids. CDR3 sequence (DNA): TGCGCCAGCGGCAGCTCCTACAATGAGCAGTTCTTC. Translating it yields CASGSSYNEQFF.

The J gene is TRBJ1-5, the V gene TRBV28; TRBD1 agrees at 8 bases. V shed 7 bases, J shed 3 bases, and the junction held 11 bases outside the gene matches. This CDR3 is built from 16 residues. CDR1 is MDHEN and CDR2 is SYDVKM in the germline V gene. CDR3 in amino acids: CASKAGTGKPNQPQHF. The CDR3 DNA reads as TGTGCCAGCAAAGCCGGGACAGGAAAGCCCAATCAGCCCCAGCATTTT.

This clone has only a few counts. This chain connects TRBV6-1 to TRBJ1-2; TRBD1 is a possible D gene (6 bases). CDR3 length: 15 amino acids. Between the trimmed V and J ends, which lost 3 bases and 2 bases, there was a span of 13 bases. Per the germline V gene, CDR1 is MNHNS and CDR2 is SASEGT. The CDR3 sequence is CASSETGYNNYGYTF. The CDR3 DNA follows: TGTGCCAGCAGTGAGACAGGTTACAACAACTATGGCTACACCTTC.

The V and J genes are TRBV10-3 and TRBJ2-2; a possible D gene is TRBD2 (6 bases). Trimming removed 3 bases at V and 4 bases at J, with 15 bases between. The CDR3 runs to 16 residues. The V gene's germline CDR1 is ENHRY and CDR2 SYGVKD. The CDR3 reads CAISESRRGSTGELFF. CDR3 bases: TGTGCCATCAGTGAAAGTCGGCGGGGTAGCACCGGGGAGCTGTTTTTT.

As DNA, the CDR3 is TGCGCCAGCAGCTTGGAGCCGCATGCAACTAATGAAAAACTGTTTTTT. Protein sequence: CASSLEPHATNEKLFF. The chain links TRBV5-1 to TRBJ1-4; D gene unclear. V dropped 0 bases and J dropped 0 bases, with 9 bases sitting between them. The CDR3 is 16 residues long. Germline CDR1 reads SGHRS; CDR2 reads YFSETQ.

The chain links TRBV9 to TRBJ2-2; 8 nucleotides agree with TRBD2. The CDR3 sequence is 15 residues long. V lost 4 bases to trimming and J lost 3 bases; unmatched junction nucleotides: 5. Germline lookup yields CDR1 SGDLS and CDR2 YYNGEE. The CDR3 sequence: CASSPPGGDTGELFF. Here the CDR3 DNA reads TGTGCCAGCAGCCCCCCCGGGGGGGACACCGGGGAGCTGTTTTTT.

This rearrangement joins TRBV6-5 to TRBJ1-1, with no clear D. V was shortened by 10 bases and J by 1 base, with 7 bases between the two germline ends. Germline loops: CDR1 MNHEY, CDR2 SVGAGI. There are 11 residues in the CDR3. The CDR3 protein is CATRQNTEAFF. The CDR3 region has the DNA TGTGCCACAAGACAGAACACTGAAGCTTTCTTT.

The rearrangement joins TRBV19 to TRBJ1-4; tentatively, D is TRBD1 (5 bases). The germline V gene has CDR1 LNHDA and CDR2 SQIVND (reference sequence). The CDR3 totals 16 residues. With 8 bases removed from V and 8 bases from J, the gap between germline ends came to 24 bases. CDR3 nucleotides: TGTGCCAGTGGGGCGGGCAGCGTAGCGGCTTACGAAAAACTGTTTTTT. Amino acid sequence: CASGAGSVAAYEKLFF.

The chain recombines TRBV3-1 (or the pseudogene TRBV3-2) with TRBJ2-7, with TRBD2 matching over 8 bases. There are 13 residues in the CDR3. The germline V gene encodes CDR1 LGHDT and CDR2 YNNKEL (reference sequence). With 0 bases clipped from V and 12 bases from J, the junction kept 7 bases outside the gene matches. The CDR3 DNA reads as TGTGCCAGCAGCCAAGATCGGGAGGGGGTTTTGTACTTC. Translating it yields CASSQDREGVLYF.

The V and J genes are TRBV7-2 and TRBJ2-7; 7 bases line up with TRBD1. The CDR3 spans 14 residues. The germline V gene encodes CDR1 SGHTA and CDR2 FQGNSA. V lost 4 bases to trimming and J lost 2 bases; unmatched junction nucleotides: 5. CDR3 residues: CASSWGTAPYEQYF. The CDR3 DNA reads as TGTGCCAGCAGCTGGGGGACAGCCCCCTACGAGCAGTACTTC. The full variable domain, with the rest looked up from reference TRBV7-2 and TRBJ2-7, is GAGVSQSPSNKVTEKGKDVELRCDPISGHTALYWYRQSLGQGLEFLIYFQGNSAPDKSGLPSDRFSAERTGGSVSTLTIQRTQQEDSAVYLCASSWGTAPYEQYFGPGTRLTVT.

The gene calls are TRBV18 and TRBJ2-5; 8 nucleotides agree with TRBD2. After removal of 6 bases from V and 3 bases from J, the junction contained 3 bases not matched to a gene. The CDR3 contains 13 residues. Germline values: CDR1 KGHSH, CDR2 LQKENI. CDR3 sequence: CASSQGLEETQYF. Here the CDR3 DNA reads TGTGCCAGCTCCCAGGGACTAGAAGAGACCCAGTACTTC.

The J gene is TRBJ1-2, the V gene TRBV11-2; a possible D gene is TRBD1 (6 bases). The V and J ends lost 1 base and 7 bases respectively, with 10 bases between them. In germline, CDR1 is SGHAT, CDR2 FQNNGV. The CDR3 spans 13 residues. The CDR3 spells CASSLAAGVGYTF. Written as DNA, the CDR3 is TGTGCCAGCAGCTTAGCCGCAGGGGTTGGCTACACCTTC.

This sequence joins TRBV19 and TRBJ1-6; 11 bases match TRBD1. The CDR3 loop spans 16 amino acids. V dropped 5 bases and J dropped 4; count of bases not matched to a gene: 4. Germline V lookup: CDR1 LNHDA, CDR2 SQIVND (reference sequence). CDR3 in DNA: TGTGCCAGTAGTCTCGGACAGGGGGCTTATAATTCACCCCTCCACTTT. Its translation: CASSLGQGAYNSPLHF.

The chain has TRBV10-2 and TRBJ1-1; tentatively, D is TRBD1 (5 bases). Germline assignment: CDR1 WSHSY and CDR2 SAAADI. V was cut by 5 bases and J by 0 bases, with 10 bases left in between. This CDR3 spans 14 amino acids. The CDR3 is CASSRTTMNTEAFF. CDR3 nucleotides: TGCGCCAGCAGTAGGACAACTATGAACACTGAAGCTTTCTTT.